What follows are 30 T cell receptor beta chains derived from one specimen sequenced in a study of early T cells in non-severe SARS-CoV-2 infection (dated by TCRdb to 2020 to 2022). Library preparation was by 5' RACE. Data came from a NextSeq 500. Using fastp trimming at Q25 and MiXCR clonotype assembly, TCRdb reanalyzed the public sequencing data and kept in-frame beta chains. When rows share a CDR3 protein, they turn into one entry using the most common DNA and genes. Within this sample are about 37,000 distinct CDR3 sequences, with about 8% of them counted one time only. The ten largest account for 9.5% to 15% of the sample. The sample in question was whole blood, obtained at baseline. The receptors shown here come from an adult who was a healthcare worker with PCR-confirmed SARS-CoV-2 infection or an uninfected control (not recorded which).

V gene TRBV4-1 combines with J gene TRBJ2-7; no clear D. Germline CDR1 is MGHRA and CDR2 is YSYEKL. With 4 bases removed from V and 5 bases from J, the gap between germline ends came to 9 bases. CDR3 length: 12 residues. CDR3 bases: TGCGCCAGCAGCCGGGGAATCAACGAGCAGTACTTC. It translates to CASSRGINEQYF.

A few counts support this clonotype. This chain connects TRBV6-1 to TRBJ1-2; TRBD1 might be the D (5 bases). Germline assignment: CDR1 MNHNS and CDR2 SASEGT. This CDR3 has 16 residues. Between the trimmed V and J ends, which lost 2 bases and 0 bases, there was a span of 13 bases. As DNA, the CDR3 is TGTGCCAGCAGTGAATACGTGGGGCAGCCTAACTATGGCTACACCTTC. This gives the protein CASSEYVGQPNYGYTF.

V and J are TRBV6-5 and TRBJ2-7; D not resolved. V lost 2 bases and J 3 bases, leaving 8 bases between the germline ends. The CDR3 covers 13 residues. Germline V gene sequence: CDR1 MNHEY, CDR2 SVGAGI. The CDR3 DNA is TGTGCCAGCAGTTACGGGTCAGACTACGAGCAGTACTTC. Protein: CASSYGSDYEQYF.

This clonotype was counted many times. The V call is TRBV5-4, the J call TRBJ1-2; maybe TRBD1 (6 bases). This CDR3 has 14 residues. CDR1 is SGHNT, CDR2 YYREEE, per germline (reference sequence). V lost 5 bases to trimming and J lost 4 bases, with 15 bases between them. The CDR3 DNA reads as TGTGCCAGCAGTTTAGAAGGAGGGGGCTATGGCTACACCTTC. Amino acids: CASSLEGGGYGYTF.

This clonotype was counted many times. The chain has TRBV11-2 and TRBJ1-1; a weak D match, TRBD1 (6 bases). CDR3 length: 16 amino acids. With 4 bases removed from V and 1 base from J, the gap between germline ends came to 16 bases. The germline V gene encodes CDR1 SGHAT and CDR2 FQNNGV. The CDR3 loop is CASSSPARGENTEAFF. Here the CDR3 DNA reads TGTGCCAGCAGCTCCCCGGCAAGGGGGGAGAACACTGAAGCTTTCTTT.

This clonotype was counted many times. The chain employs TRBV7-2 and TRBJ1-2, with 7 bases that match TRBD1. This CDR3 region has 14 residues. With 1 base clipped from V and 6 bases from J, the junction kept 5 bases outside the gene matches. Per the germline V gene, CDR1 is SGHTA and CDR2 is FQGNSA. CDR3 coding DNA: TGTGCCAGCAGCTTAGTCAGTACAGGGGATGGCTACACCTTC. Translated: CASSLVSTGDGYTF.

There are many counts of this clonotype. This rearrangement joins TRBV6-2 or TRBV6-3 to TRBJ1-1; TRBD1 matches 7 bases. V shed 6 bases and J 4 bases; nucleotides not matched to a gene: 11. This CDR3 has 15 amino acids. Germline V lookup: CDR1 MNHEY, CDR2 SVGEGT. The CDR3 loop reads CASRPHRGWGTEAFF. In DNA form, the CDR3 reads TGTGCCAGCAGACCCCACAGGGGCTGGGGCACTGAAGCTTTCTTT.

This chain connects TRBV5-1 to TRBJ2-4; possible D gene TRBD2, 6 bases. Trimming took off 3 bases at V and 6 bases at J, with 16 bases between the two ends. Looked up from germline, CDR1 is SGHRS and CDR2 is YFSETQ. The length of the CDR3 is 15 residues. CDR3 nucleotide sequence: TGCGCCAGCAGCTCGGCGGGTGCGCGGGGAAACATTCAGTACTTC. Translating it yields CASSSAGARGNIQYF.

V is TRBV4-3 and J is TRBJ1-1; unclear D gene. The V and J ends lost 0 bases and 6 bases respectively, with 14 bases between them. The CDR3 runs to 15 residues. The germline CDR1 and CDR2 sequences are LGHNA and YSLEER. Here the CDR3 reads CASSQDRESVAEAFF. The CDR3 DNA follows: TGCGCCAGCAGCCAAGATCGGGAGTCTGTGGCTGAAGCTTTCTTT.

This clonotype was counted ten times or more. The gene calls are TRBV20-1 and TRBJ2-7, with 13 bases aligning to TRBD2. The CDR3 sequence is 16 residues long. The V segment lost 6 bases and the J segment 7 bases; nucleotides outside the gene matches: 15. From germline, CDR1 is DFQATT and CDR2 SNEGSKA (reference sequence). The CDR3 sequence: CSASGTSGDLPREQYF. The CDR3 coding sequence is TGCAGTGCGTCCGGGACTAGCGGGGACCTCCCTCGGGAGCAGTACTTC.

This sequence joins TRBV28 and TRBJ2-7; tentative D call: TRBD2 (6 bases). Germline lookup yields CDR1 MDHEN and CDR2 SYDVKM. This CDR3 spans 14 amino acids. V was shortened by 5 bases and J by 2 bases, with 13 bases between the two germline ends. CDR3: CASSPGTPAYEQYF. CDR3 bases: TGTGCCAGCAGTCCGGGGACTCCCGCCTACGAGCAGTACTTC.

This clonotype showed up just a few times. The chain carries TRBV25-1 and TRBJ1-1; D possibly corresponds to TRBD1 (5 bases). The germline CDR1 and CDR2 sequences are MGHDK and SYGVNS. The CDR3 extends over 11 amino acids. V dropped 6 bases and J dropped 7 bases, with 9 bases sitting between them. CDR3 in amino acids: CASRVDSEAFF. CDR3 nucleotides: TGTGCCAGCAGGGTCGACAGTGAAGCTTTCTTT.

This clonotype occurred a few times. The CDR3 nucleotides read TGTGCCAGCAGCCTCGGGGGGCATGGCACAGATACGCAGTATTTT. It codes for CASSLGGHGTDTQYF. This rearrangement joins TRBV12-3 or TRBV12-4 to TRBJ2-3; D is perhaps TRBD2 (7 bases). V lost 6 bases and J lost 1, with 14 bases in between. The CDR3 loop spans 15 amino acids.

V usage is TRBV25-1 and J usage is TRBJ2-5, with no clear D. This CDR3 has 14 residues. CDR1 and CDR2 from the germline V gene are MGHDK and SYGVNS. V gave up 3 bases and J gave up 2 bases, with 10 bases separating them. CDR3 sequence reads: CASSELLPQETQYF. The CDR3 DNA is TGTGCCAGCAGTGAGTTACTGCCGCAAGAGACCCAGTACTTC.

This clonotype was seen ten or more times. This chain's CDR3 is CASSLEVGLNYEQYF. The CDR3 nucleotides are TGTGCCAGCAGCTTAGAGGTCGGTCTGAACTACGAGCAGTACTTC. The chain uses TRBV7-6 and TRBJ2-7; no clear D. This CDR3 region has 15 residues. In germline, CDR1 is SGHVS, CDR2 FNYEAQ. V was cut by 1 base and J by 3 bases, with 13 bases left in between.

This clonotype turned up a few times. CDR3 nucleotides: TGTGCCAGCAGCCAGCCCCAGGACGGTCCCTACGAGCAGTACTTC. It yields the protein CASSQPQDGPYEQYF. This rearrangement joins TRBV11-1 to TRBJ2-7; D not resolved. There are 15 residues in the CDR3. The germline V gene encodes CDR1 SGHAT and CDR2 FQDESV (reference sequence). Trimming cost V 5 bases and J 2 bases, with 16 bases left between them.

J is TRBJ1-6 and V is TRBV14; 9 nucleotides align to TRBD1. J gave up 10 bases and V 3 bases, and 4 bases lay outside the gene matches. The CDR3 runs 14 residues. CDR1 SGHDN and CDR2 FVKESK come from the germline V gene. The CDR3 spells CASSQNRGRSPLHF. As DNA, the CDR3 is TGTGCCAGCAGCCAGAACAGGGGGCGATCACCCCTCCACTTT.

The table lists this clonotype with many counts. The V and J genes are TRBV7-2 and TRBJ1-1; D unresolved. The CDR3 is made up of 14 amino acids. With 4 bases removed from V and 1 base from J, the gap between germline ends came to 10 bases. Germline values: CDR1 SGHTA, CDR2 FQGNSA. The CDR3, as DNA: TGTGCCAGCAGCTGGAACATCAGGAACACTGAAGCTTTCTTT. It is translated as CASSWNIRNTEAFF. The full variable domain, in which reference TRBV7-2 and TRBJ1-1 provide the parts outside the CDR3, is GAGVSQSPSNKVTEKGKDVELRCDPISGHTALYWYRQSLGQGLEFLIYFQGNSAPDKSGLPSDRFSAERTGGSVSTLTIQRTQQEDSAVYLCASSWNIRNTEAFFGQGTRLTVV.

The chain has TRBV15 and TRBJ1-1, with TRBD1 matching over 11 bases. This CDR3 comprises 14 residues. Germline V gives CDR1 LNHNV, CDR2 YYDKDF (reference sequence). The junction had 4 bases not matched to a gene; V was cut back by 0 bases and J by 10 bases. Here the CDR3 reads CATSRDLGQGVAFF. CDR3 bases: TGTGCCACCAGCAGAGATCTGGGACAGGGGGTAGCTTTCTTT.

This clonotype was counted many times. The chain joins TRBV20-1 to TRBJ1-6; TRBD1 might be the D (6 bases). Germline V gene lookup returns CDR1 DFQATT and CDR2 SNEGSKA (reference sequence). The CDR3 length is 16 residues. The V end was cut by 0 bases, the J end by 5 bases, with 14 bases between. CDR3 residues: CSARDNTRGDNSPLHF. CDR3 coding DNA: TGCAGTGCTAGAGACAACACGAGGGGGGATAATTCACCCCTCCACTTT.

This clonotype has at least ten counts. V gene TRBV10-3 combines with J gene TRBJ2-7, with unresolved D. The V end lost 4 bases, the J end lost 0 bases, and 7 bases lay between the germline ends. CDR3 size: 13 residues. The germline CDR1 and CDR2 sequences are ENHRY and SYGVKD. The CDR3 nucleotides read TGTGCCATCAGTGGTCGGCTCTCCTACGAGCAGTACTTC. Amino acids: CAISGRLSYEQYF.

V gene TRBV28 combines with J gene TRBJ1-1, with 9 bases that match TRBD1. The V segment lost 2 bases and the J segment 13 bases; nucleotides outside the gene matches: 14. Germline CDR1 is MDHEN and CDR2 is SYDVKM. There are 15 residues in the CDR3. CDR3 coding DNA: TGTGCCAGCAGTTTAAGACAGGGGGGGGCACTGAAGCTTTTCTTT. This codes for CASSLRQGGALKLFF.

As concerns this clonotype: This clone may be a read error of a much larger clone one base away. The rearrangement links TRBV6-5 to TRBJ2-5; possibly TRBD1 or TRBD2 for D (6 bases each). Germline V CDR1 and CDR2: MNHEY, SVGAGI. The CDR3 contains 15 residues. The CDR3 spells CASSYGGGDQETPYF. CDR3 nucleotide sequence: TGTGCCAGCAGTTACGGGGGCGGGGACCAAGAGACCCCGTACTTC.

A word on this clonotype: It may be a read error: a sequence one base away is much more abundant. This chain joins TRBV6-5 and TRBJ2-2; no clear D gene. This CDR3 has 16 residues. Trimming stripped 6 bases from V and 3 bases from J, with 17 bases between. Germline CDR1 is MNHEY and CDR2 is SVGAGI. Written as DNA, the CDR3 is TGTGCCAGCAGCCGTGGACCTAGGTCGTACACCGGGGAGCTGTTTTTT. This gives the protein CASSRGPRSYTGELFF.

Ten or more counts support this clonotype. The rearrangement joins TRBV29-1 to TRBJ2-7, with D hard to call. This CDR3 contains 14 residues. Germline lookup yields CDR1 SQVTM and CDR2 ANQGSEA. V lost 0 bases and J 5 bases, leaving 14 bases between the germline ends. In DNA, the CDR3 is TGCAGCGTTGAAGAAATAGGGTTCAACCACGAGCAGTACTTC. It specifies CSVEEIGFNHEQYF.

Many counts were recorded for this clonotype. The rearrangement uses TRBV5-1 and TRBJ2-1; 11 bases map to TRBD2. The junction had 6 bases not matched to a gene; V was cut back by 4 bases and J by 9 bases. The germline gives CDR1 SGHRS, CDR2 YFSETQ. CDR3 length: 14 amino acids. CDR3 loop: CASSPRLAGSEQFF. The CDR3 nucleotides are TGCGCCAGCAGCCCCCGACTAGCGGGGAGTGAGCAGTTCTTC.

This clonotype was found many times. The DNA of the CDR3 is TGCGCCAGCAGCCAAGATTTTGCTGAGGGACCCCTCCACTTT. Translating it yields CASSQDFAEGPLHF. The V call is TRBV4-3, the J call TRBJ1-6; no firm D call. The V end lost 0 bases, the J end lost 12 bases, and 12 bases lay between the germline ends. The CDR3 covers 14 residues. Germline lookup yields CDR1 LGHNA and CDR2 YSLEER.

This clonotype has at least ten counts. In DNA form, the CDR3 reads TGTGCCAGCTCACCAAGGGCAGACCAAGAGACCCAGTACTTC. Residues: CASSPRADQETQYF. The chain employs TRBV18 and TRBJ2-5; no clear D. The CDR3 is 14 residues long. The germline CDR1 and CDR2 sequences are KGHSH and LQKENI. Trimming stripped 2 bases from V and 0 bases from J, with 7 bases between. Complete variable domain (other parts from reference TRBV18 and TRBJ2-5): NAGVMQNPRHLVRRRGQEARLRCSPMKGHSHVYWYRQLPEEGLKFMVYLQKENIIDESGMPKERFSAEFPKEGPSILRIQQVVRGDSAAYFCASSPRADQETQYFGPGTRLLVL.

The genes are TRBV18 and TRBJ1-2; weak D call: TRBD1 (5 bases). This CDR3 contains 14 residues. Trimming removed 3 bases from V and 5 bases from J, with 13 bases in between. Germline V gene lookup returns CDR1 KGHSH and CDR2 LQKENI. CDR3 loop: CASSPNRDPYGYTF. DNA for the CDR3: TGTGCCAGCTCACCGAACCGGGACCCTTATGGCTACACCTTC. Supplemented by reference TRBV18 and TRBJ1-2, the full variable domain reads NAGVMQNPRHLVRRRGQEARLRCSPMKGHSHVYWYRQLPEEGLKFMVYLQKENIIDESGMPKERFSAEFPKEGPSILRIQQVVRGDSAAYFCASSPNRDPYGYTFGSGTRLTVV.

This clonotype was picked up many times. The chain employs TRBV27 and TRBJ1-1, with no clear D. V lost 5 bases and J lost 5, with 15 bases in between. The CDR3 has 14 amino acids. The V gene's germline CDR1 is MNHEY and CDR2 SMNVEV (reference sequence). CDR3 sequence (DNA): TGTGCCAGCAGTGGTGGTGGGGTCGGGACTGAAGCTTTCTTT. It specifies CASSGGGVGTEAFF.